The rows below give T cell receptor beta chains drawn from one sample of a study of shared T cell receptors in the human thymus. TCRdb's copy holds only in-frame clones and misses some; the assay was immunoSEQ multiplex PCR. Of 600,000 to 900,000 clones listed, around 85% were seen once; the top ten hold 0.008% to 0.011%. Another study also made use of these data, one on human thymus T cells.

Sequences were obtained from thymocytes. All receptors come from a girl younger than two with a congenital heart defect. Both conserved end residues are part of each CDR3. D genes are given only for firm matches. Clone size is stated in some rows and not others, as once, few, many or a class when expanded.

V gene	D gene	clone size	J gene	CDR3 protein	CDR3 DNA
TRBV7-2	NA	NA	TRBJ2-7	CATNKGLSDRSSYEQYF	TGTGCCACCAACAAGGGTCTATCGGACAGATCCTCCTACGAGCAGTACTTC
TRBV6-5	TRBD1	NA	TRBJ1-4	CASTRTGENEKLFF	TGTGCCAGCACCCGGACAGGCGAGAATGAAAAACTGTTTTTT
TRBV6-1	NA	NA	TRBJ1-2	CASSGRALGLGYTF	TGTGCCAGCAGTGGCCGGGCCTTGGGGCTAGGCTACACCTTC
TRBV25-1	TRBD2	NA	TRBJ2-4	CASSGPFPLTGGKNIQYF	TGTGCCAGCAGTGGGCCTTTTCCCCTCACCGGGGGGAAAAACATTCAGTACTTC
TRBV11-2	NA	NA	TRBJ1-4	CASSLDFGPPDEKLFF	TGTGCCAGCAGCTTAGATTTCGGTCCGCCGGATGAAAAACTGTTTTTT
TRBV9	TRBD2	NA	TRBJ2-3	CASGTGGGTDTQYF	TGTGCCAGCGGTACGGGGGGGGGCACAGATACGCAGTATTTT
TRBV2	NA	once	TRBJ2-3	CASNEGLGPTDTQYF	TGTGCCAGCAACGAGGGTCTGGGTCCCACAGATACGCAGTATTTT
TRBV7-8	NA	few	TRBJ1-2	CASSLLLDSVYGYTF	TGTGCCAGCAGCCTACTCCTCGACAGCGTCTATGGCTACACCTTC
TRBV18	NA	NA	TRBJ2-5	CASSSIARAQYF	TGTGCCAGCTCATCCATCGCCAGGGCCCAGTACTTC
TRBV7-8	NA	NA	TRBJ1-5	CASGLTVSNQPQHF	TGTGCCAGCGGGCTGACAGTGAGCAATCAGCCCCAGCATTTT
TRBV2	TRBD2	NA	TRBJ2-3	CASSSRDYRDTQYF	TGTGCCAGCAGTTCCCGGGACTATAGAGATACGCAGTATTTT
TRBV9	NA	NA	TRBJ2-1	CASEREGEQFF	TGTGCCAGCGAAAGAGAGGGCGAGCAGTTCTTC
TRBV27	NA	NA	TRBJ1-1	CASSLFLFRGDLGTEAFF	TGTGCCAGCAGTTTGTTTTTGTTTCGGGGGGACCTGGGCACTGAAGCTTTCTTT
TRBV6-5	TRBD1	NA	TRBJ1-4	CASSARGRNEKLFF	TGTGCCAGCAGTGCCAGGGGGCGGAATGAAAAACTGTTTTTT
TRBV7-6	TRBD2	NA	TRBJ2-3	CASSRSSGARTDTQYF	TGTGCCAGCAGCCGAAGCAGCGGGGCCAGGACAGATACGCAGTATTTT
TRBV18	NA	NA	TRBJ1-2	CASSPLRDTYLYGYTF	TGTGCCAGCTCACCCCTCCGGGACACCTACCTGTATGGCTACACCTTC
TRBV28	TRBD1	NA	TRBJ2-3	CASSHRGDTQYF	TGTGCCAGCAGCCACAGGGGTGATACGCAGTATTTT
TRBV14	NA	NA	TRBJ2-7	CASSQGTECYEQYF	TGTGCCAGCAGCCAAGGGACAGAGTGCTACGAGCAGTACTTC
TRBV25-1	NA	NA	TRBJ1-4	CASSATEFKLFF	TGTGCCAGCAGTGCGACAGAGTTCAAACTGTTTTTT
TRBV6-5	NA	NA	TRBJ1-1	CASSVREFTEAFF	TGTGCCAGCAGTGTCCGGGAGTTCACTGAAGCTTTCTTT
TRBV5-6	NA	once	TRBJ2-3	CASSSLGQRSTDTQYF	TGTGCCAGCAGCTCTTTAGGACAGCGAAGCACAGATACGCAGTATTTT
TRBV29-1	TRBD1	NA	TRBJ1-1	CSVEGGTGNENTEAFF	TGCAGCGTTGAAGGGGGGACAGGGAATGAGAACACTGAAGCTTTCTTT
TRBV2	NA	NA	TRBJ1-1	CASSEAIPYLNTEAFF	TGTGCCAGCAGTGAAGCCATACCCTACCTGAACACTGAAGCTTTCTTT
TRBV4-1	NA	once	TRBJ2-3	CASGQFSDTQYF	TGCGCCAGCGGACAGTTCTCCGATACGCAGTATTTT
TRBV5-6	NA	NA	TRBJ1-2	CASSFPQRYGYTF	TGTGCCAGCAGCTTCCCCCAGCGGTATGGCTACACCTTC
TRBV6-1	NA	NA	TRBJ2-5	CASSEVTDALETQETQYF	TGTGCCAGCAGTGAAGTAACAGATGCGTTGGAAACACAAGAGACCCAGTACTTC
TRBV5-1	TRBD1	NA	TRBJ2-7	CASSGTEKNSYEQYF	TGCGCCAGCAGCGGGACAGAGAAGAACTCCTACGAGCAGTACTTC
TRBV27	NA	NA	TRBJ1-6	CASSLRSGIYNSPLHF	TGTGCCAGCAGTTTACGTTCAGGGATCTATAATTCCCCCCTCCACTTT
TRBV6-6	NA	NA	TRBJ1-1	CASLRPTGQSRTAFF	TGTGCCAGTCTTCGCCCCACCGGACAGTCCCGCACAGCTTTCTTT
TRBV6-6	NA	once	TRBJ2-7	CASSFGGQGPPYEQYF	TGTGCCAGCAGTTTCGGGGGGCAAGGGCCCCCCTACGAGCAGTACTTC
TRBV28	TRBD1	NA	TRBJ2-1	CASSLEGGYGSYNEQFF	TGTGCCAGCAGTTTAGAAGGGGGCTATGGCTCCTACAATGAGCAGTTCTTC
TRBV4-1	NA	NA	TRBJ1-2	CASSQGQGRAPRYGYTF	TGCGCCAGCAGCCAGGGGCAAGGCAGGGCGCCGAGGTATGGCTACACCTTC
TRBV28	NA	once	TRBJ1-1	CASSFFPGHHPFF	TGTGCCAGCAGTTTTTTTCCAGGGCATCACCCTTTCTTT
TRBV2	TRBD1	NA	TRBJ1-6	CASNRDRGAYNSPLHF	TGTGCCAGCAACCGCGACAGGGGCGCCTATAATTCACCCCTCCACTTT
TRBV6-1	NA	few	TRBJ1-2	CATRPPHIYGYTF	TGTGCCACCAGGCCACCCCACATCTATGGCTACACCTTC
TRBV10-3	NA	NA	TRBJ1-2	CAISESATGNYGYTF	TGTGCCATCAGTGAGTCGGCGACAGGTAACTATGGCTACACCTTC
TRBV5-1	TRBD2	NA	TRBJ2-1	CASSLFSGDYLLEQFF	TGCGCCAGCAGCTTATTCTCCGGGGACTACCTCCTTGAGCAGTTCTTC
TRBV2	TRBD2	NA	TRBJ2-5	CASGFRTSGGREETQYF	TGTGCCAGCGGGTTTCGGACTAGCGGGGGGAGGGAAGAGACCCAGTACTTC
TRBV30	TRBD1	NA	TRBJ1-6	CAWSVHDGGGPTQSSYNSPLHF	TGTGCCTGGAGTGTACATGATGGAGGGGGCCCTACTCAGAGCTCCTATAATTCACCCCTCCACTTT
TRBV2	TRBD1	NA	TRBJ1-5	CASRQGGNQPQHF	TGTGCCAGCCGACAGGGAGGCAATCAGCCCCAGCATTTT
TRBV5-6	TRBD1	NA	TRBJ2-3	CASSATYHDREFSDTQYF	TGTGCCAGCAGTGCCACCTACCATGACAGGGAGTTTTCAGATACGCAGTATTTT